The 22 T cell receptor beta chains given below trace back to one sample, sequenced in a study of regulatory T cells in long-lasting Graves disease listed by TCRdb under 2021. The method behind the library was multiplex PCR. TCRdb records Illumina HiSeq 4000 as the sequencer. iRepertoire HTBI primers and Arm-PCR amplification of CDR3 regions were used to construct TCR beta libraries. Clones were called with MiXCR by TCRdb after fastp trimmed the public reads at Q25, and only in-frame beta chains were retained. Each CDR3 protein appears once, grouped with its most common genes and DNA. This sample lists 440,000 or so distinct CDR3 sequences; about a sixth were detected once. Of the sample, around 10% falls within the top ten clones. The sample's time point label, decoded: newly diagnosed GD, antithyroid drugs for less than 3 months. For both TCR sequencing and RNA sequencing, RNA was extracted from PBMCs using TRIzol.

This same sample was also part of a study on T cells in Graves' hyperthyroidism and ophthalmopathy.

The material sequenced was peripheral blood mononuclear cells (PBMCs), taken at new diagnosis, from a patient treated with antithyroid drugs. These receptors all stem from a woman aged 25 to 45 with Graves disease. Donor details come from another sample of the same person, matched by shared clones.

In its sample, this clonotype was seen many times. The J gene is TRBJ2-7, the V gene TRBV27; D unresolved. The V gene's germline CDR1 is MNHEY and CDR2 SMNVEV (reference sequence). The CDR3 has 13 residues. V lost 5 bases to trimming and J lost 3 bases, with 11 bases between them. The DNA for the CDR3 is TGTGCCAGCAGTCTCGGTTTTAGCTACGAGCAGTACTTC. Encoded protein: CASSLGFSYEQYF.

The table lists this clonotype with many counts. This rearrangement joins TRBV13 to TRBJ1-1; TRBD1 matches at 9 bases. The CDR3 has 15 amino acids. V was clipped by 6 bases and J by 1 base; unmatched bases: 6. Germline-derived CDR1 and CDR2 are PRHDT and FYEKMQ (reference sequence). The CDR3 DNA sequence: TGTGCCAGCAGGGCCCCGGACAGGGGGAACACTGAAGCTTTCTTT. Its translation is CASRAPDRGNTEAFF. Drawing the rest from reference TRBV13 and TRBJ1-1, the complete variable domain is AAGVIQSPRHLIKEKRETATLKCYPIPRHDTVYWYQQGPGQDPQFLISFYEKMQSDKGSIPDRFSAQQFSDYHSELNMSSLELGDSALYFCASRAPDRGNTEAFFGQGTRLTVV.

The chain is built from TRBV29-1 and TRBJ2-1; TRBD2 agrees at 10 bases. J was trimmed by 7 bases and V by 6 bases; bases with no gene match: 6. Germline CDR1 SQVTM, CDR2 ANQGSEA. The CDR3 loop spans 13 amino acids. CDR3 in DNA: TGCAGCGTCCCGGGACTAGCGAGGAATGAGCAGTTCTTC. Its translation is CSVPGLARNEQFF.

This clonotype was picked up a small number of times. The chain combines TRBV20-1 with TRBJ1-1; TRBD1 is a possible D gene (6 bases). With 1 base removed from V and 1 base from J, the gap between germline ends came to 16 bases. The CDR3 has 16 amino acids. Germline V CDR1 and CDR2: DFQATT, SNEGSKA (reference sequence). In DNA form, the CDR3 reads TGCAGTGCTAGAGGCGCCACTACAGGGCGGAACACTGAAGCTTTCTTT. Translation: CSARGATTGRNTEAFF.

This clonotype was recorded many times. The chain employs TRBV7-2 and TRBJ1-2; tentatively, D is TRBD1 (6 bases). The CDR3 runs 15 residues. Per germline, CDR1 SGHTA and CDR2 FQGNSA. The V end lost 5 bases, the J end lost 4 bases, and 17 bases lay between the germline ends. The CDR3 bases are TGTGCCAGCAGCCAGGGGAGGGGACCGGGCTATGGCTACACCTTC. This gives the protein CASSQGRGPGYGYTF.

This clonotype was detected only a few times. CDR3 sequence (DNA): TGTGCCAGCAGCTTACAGGACAGTGGCTCCTACAATGAGCAGTTCTTC. It is translated as CASSLQDSGSYNEQFF. The chain links TRBV11-3 to TRBJ2-1; possibly TRBD1 for D (6 bases). Trimming removed 2 bases at V and 0 bases at J, with 11 bases between. CDR3 length: 16 amino acids. Germline CDR1 SGHNT, CDR2 YENEEA.

The CDR3 here is CASSLEAGGEDNEQFF. The DNA of the CDR3 is TGTGCCAGCAGCCTCGAAGCGGGAGGGGAGGACAATGAGCAGTTCTTC. V gene TRBV7-6 combines with J gene TRBJ2-1; 10 bases fit TRBD2. Germline values: CDR1 SGHVS, CDR2 FNYEAQ. The CDR3 consists of 16 residues. Germline trimming cut 5 bases from V and 5 bases from J; bases unmatched to any gene: 9.

This clonotype was observed a handful of times. The J gene is TRBJ2-2, the V gene TRBV29-1; TRBD2 is a possible D gene (6 bases). Germline V gives CDR1 SQVTM, CDR2 ANQGSEA. The CDR3 has 16 residues. Trimming left V 4 bases short and J 5 bases short, with 20 bases between. CDR3 loop: CSVGDLSREITGELFF. The DNA for the CDR3 is TGCAGCGTTGGGGATCTCAGCCGGGAGATTACCGGGGAGCTGTTTTTT.

This clonotype has ten or more counts. The V gene is TRBV27, the J gene TRBJ2-7; 11 nucleotides line up with TRBD1. The CDR3 totals 16 residues. CDR1 and CDR2 from the germline V gene are MNHEY and SMNVEV (reference sequence). The V gene end was trimmed by 7 bases and the J gene end by 5 bases; junction bases not matched to a gene: 13. The CDR3: CASTPNRDRGYHEQYF. DNA for the CDR3: TGTGCCAGCACGCCAAACCGGGACAGGGGGTACCACGAGCAGTACTTC.

In its sample, this clonotype was seen many times. The chain recombines TRBV3-1 with TRBJ2-3; the match to TRBD2 covers 11 bases. V shed 3 bases, J shed 3 bases, and the junction held 5 bases outside the gene matches. The germline V gene encodes CDR1 LGHDT and CDR2 YNNKEL (reference sequence). This CDR3 is built from 16 residues. CDR3 loop: CASSHPSGRRTDTQYF. CDR3 coding DNA: TGTGCCAGCAGCCATCCTAGCGGGAGGAGAACAGATACGCAGTATTTT.

In the case of this clonotype: A much larger clonotype is one base distant, so this may be a read error. The V call is TRBV6-1, the J call TRBJ2-5, with 7 bases matching TRBD2. Looked up from germline, CDR1 is MNHNS and CDR2 is SASEGT. Germline trimming cut 5 bases from V and 11 bases from J; bases unmatched to any gene: 17. The CDR3 is 15 residues long. CDR3 nucleotide sequence: TGTGCCAGCAGTACTTCCGGGCGGGACTACAATGAGCAGTACTTC. It is translated as CASSTSGRDYNEQYF.

This clonotype was counted once. At one of its ends the junction is not consistent with the germline gene, which may arise from a read error. The chain joins TRBV7-2 to TRBJ1-3; D perhaps matches TRBD1 (5 bases). CDR1 is SGHTA and CDR2 is FQGNSA in the germline V gene. The CDR3 is 17 amino acids. CDR3 bases: TGTGCCAGCAGCTTAGGTAGCCGACAGAATCCTGGAAACACCAGATATTTT. This sequence encodes CASSLGSRQNPGNTRYF.

This clonotype was counted at least ten times. The CDR3 protein is CASSQVQAQDIQYF. Written as DNA, the CDR3 is TGTGCCAGCAGCCAAGTCCAGGCCCAGGACATTCAGTACTTC. This chain joins TRBV3-1 and TRBJ2-4; unclear D gene. CDR3 length equals 14 residues. Germline V gene data show CDR1 as LGHDT and CDR2 as YNNKEL (reference sequence). Trimming left V 1 base short and J 8 bases short, with 12 bases between.

This clonotype showed up just a few times. The conserved final phenylalanine or tryptophan is absent from the CDR3, which likely points to a read error. The J gene is TRBJ2-1, the V gene TRBV20-1, with D uncertain. The CDR3 runs 14 residues. The ends were cut back, 3 bases at V and 2 bases at J, with 11 bases in the middle. Germline CDR1 reads DFQATT; CDR2 reads SNEGSKA (reference sequence). CDR3 sequence (DNA): TGCAGTGCTAGTCCTGGCAGCACCTACAATGAGCAGTTCCTC. Translated: CSASPGSTYNEQFL.

This clonotype was observed a handful of times. The rearrangement links TRBV29-1 to TRBJ1-2, with TRBD1 matching over 8 bases. With 2 bases clipped from V and 1 base from J, the junction kept 6 bases outside the gene matches. The CDR3 length is 15 residues. CDR1 is SQVTM and CDR2 is ANQGSEA in the germline V gene. The CDR3 nucleotides read TGCAGCGTTGAATTTTGGACAGGGCTTAACTATGGCTACACCTTC. Translation: CSVEFWTGLNYGYTF.

This clonotype was recorded many times. This chain uses TRBV6-1 with TRBJ2-3, with 9 bases lining up with TRBD2. This CDR3 is built from 18 residues. V shed 6 bases, J shed 1 base, and the junction held 14 bases outside the gene matches. Germline CDR1 is MNHNS and CDR2 is SASEGT. The CDR3 coding sequence is TGTGCCAGCAGGGGACTAGCCGGACGCGTGGAGGGCACAGATACGCAGTATTTT. Translation: CASRGLAGRVEGTDTQYF.

This clonotype was seen more than once but under ten times. The gene calls are TRBV24-1 and TRBJ1-5, with 7 bases fitting TRBD1. Germline V lookup: CDR1 KGHDR, CDR2 SFDVKD. V gave up 2 bases and J gave up 5 bases; unmatched junction bases: 2. The CDR3 has 14 residues. The CDR3 is CATSDWDSHQPQHF. CDR3 bases: TGTGCCACCAGTGATTGGGACAGTCATCAGCCCCAGCATTTT.

This clonotype has at least ten counts. The chain carries TRBV6-2 or TRBV6-3 and TRBJ2-3; D gene unclear. The CDR3 contains 14 residues. V lost 5 bases to trimming and J lost 0 bases, with 9 bases between them. Per germline, CDR1 MNHEY and CDR2 SVGEGT. The CDR3: CASSESHSTDTQYF. The CDR3 DNA sequence: TGTGCCAGCAGTGAATCACATAGCACAGATACGCAGTATTTT.

A few counts support this clonotype. V is TRBV5-8 and J is TRBJ2-2, with D perhaps matching TRBD1 or TRBD2 (5 bases each). Germline loops: CDR1 SGHTS, CDR2 YDEGEE. The CDR3 totals 16 residues. Deletions cut 1 base from V and 2 bases from J, with 12 bases between. CDR3 sequence (DNA): TGTGCCAGCAGCTTGTATGGGGGTCTCAACACCGGGGAGCTGTTTTTT. Encoded protein: CASSLYGGLNTGELFF.

This clonotype was seen more than once but under ten times. This chain uses TRBV6-5 with TRBJ1-2; no clear D gene. V lost 1 base and J lost 7, with 10 bases in between. CDR3 length equals 13 residues. Germline CDR1 and CDR2: MNHEY and SVGAGI. The CDR3 region is CASSYWIDSGYTF. The CDR3 coding sequence is TGTGCCAGCAGTTACTGGATAGACTCTGGCTACACCTTC.

This clonotype was seen at least ten times. The genes are TRBV24-1 and TRBJ2-5; D remains unclear. CDR1 is KGHDR, CDR2 SFDVKD, per germline. Trimming took off 3 bases at V and 4 bases at J, with 17 bases between the two ends. CDR3 length: 16 residues. This chain's CDR3 is CATSDPQWFRPETQYF. For the CDR3, the DNA is TGTGCCACCAGTGATCCTCAGTGGTTCCGCCCAGAGACCCAGTACTTC.

This clonotype was counted at least ten times. The chain couples TRBV29-1 to TRBJ1-2; the D is unclear. The CDR3 is 14 residues long. Trimming took off 5 bases at V and 0 bases at J, with 13 bases between the two ends. CDR1 is SQVTM and CDR2 is ANQGSEA in the germline V gene. The CDR3 protein is CSVYHGGTNYGYTF. In nucleotides, the CDR3 is TGCAGCGTTTACCATGGCGGAACTAACTATGGCTACACCTTC. Filled out from reference TRBV29-1 and TRBJ1-2, the complete variable domain reads SAVISQKPSRDICQRGTSLTIQCQVDSQVTMMFWYRQQPGQSLTLIATANQGSEATYESGFVIDKFPISRPNLTFSTLTVSNMSPEDSSIYLCSVYHGGTNYGYTFGSGTRLTVV.